This T cell receptor (beta chain) was sequenced for a study of shared clonotypes between healthy human individuals. Profiling relied on immunoSEQ multiplex PCR, and the TCRdb table lists in-frame clones only, not all of them. The sample gives around 600,000 clones, 98% of which show up once; 0.3% to 0.35% is in the top ten. The germline V gene has CDR1 MNHEY and CDR2 SMNVEV (reference sequence). The CDR3 extends over 16 amino acids. After removal of 5 bases from V and 8 bases from J, the junction contained 13 bases not matched to a gene. The naive CD8 subset, CD45RO-negative cells positively selected for CCR7, excluded terminally differentiated effector memory CD45RA+ cells.

The genes are TRBV27 and TRBJ2-1; the match to TRBD2 covers 9 bases. The sequenced material came from naive CD8+ T cells sorted from blood. The source of this sequence is a young man in good health. CDR3 sequence reads: CASSPAGGREAYEQFF. CDR3 DNA: TGTGCCAGCAGTCCCGCCGGCGGGAGGGAGGCGTATGAGCAGTTCTTC.